One sample yielded the 6 T cell receptor beta chains listed below, sequenced in a study of blood T cell repertoires in COVID-19. Profiling relied on immunoSEQ multiplex PCR, and the TCRdb table lists in-frame clones only, not all of them. The repertoire holds about 190,000 clones, with 70% to 90% as singletons. The sequenced sample consisted of peripheral blood. The receptors here all came from a man in his thirties or forties with acute or convalescent COVID-19.

The chain employs TRBV9 and TRBJ2-3; D is uncertain. The germline gives CDR1 SGDLS, CDR2 YYNGEE. The CDR3 sequence is 15 residues long. V lost 3 bases to trimming and J lost 1 base, with 12 bases between them. The CDR3, as DNA: TGTGCCAGCAGCGGACGCAGGTGGGGCACAGATACGCAGTATTTT. This gives the protein CASSGRRWGTDTQYF.

DNA of the CDR3: TGTGCCAGCAGTGGGACAGGCGAAGAGACCCAGTACTTC. It is translated as CASSGTGEETQYF. This chain connects TRBV11-1 to TRBJ2-5; 8 bases agree with TRBD1. Germline V gene sequence: CDR1 SGHAT, CDR2 FQDESV (reference sequence). CDR3 size: 13 residues. V lost 6 bases to trimming and J lost 3 bases; unmatched junction nucleotides: 3.

This clone was found once. This chain links TRBV6-5 with TRBJ2-3; the D is unclear. This CDR3 is built from 13 residues. With 6 bases removed from V and 4 bases from J, the gap between germline ends came to 11 bases. Germline V gene sequence: CDR1 MNHEY, CDR2 SVGAGI. The CDR3 loop is CASRSFMSDTQYF. CDR3 DNA: TGTGCCAGCAGATCCTTTATGTCAGATACGCAGTATTTT.

The rearrangement uses TRBV6-6 and TRBJ2-7, with TRBD2 identical over 12 bases. Germline values: CDR1 MNHNY, CDR2 SVGAGI (reference sequence). This CDR3 comprises 15 residues. V lost 6 bases, J lost 4 bases, and 7 bases stayed unmatched. CDR3 nucleotides: TGTGCCAGCAGGCAACTAGCGGGGGGCGGGTACGAGCAGTACTTC. This sequence encodes CASRQLAGGGYEQYF.

The chain uses TRBV11-2 and TRBJ2-5; 9 bases are shared with TRBD1. Germline V lookup: CDR1 SGHAT, CDR2 FQNNGV. The CDR3 length is 13 residues. The V segment lost 6 bases and the J segment 6 bases; nucleotides outside the gene matches: 5. The CDR3 spells CASRPGQGKTQYF. In nucleotides, the CDR3 is TGTGCCAGCAGACCAGGACAGGGGAAGACCCAGTACTTC. The variable domain in full, completed from reference TRBV11-2 and TRBJ2-5, reads EAGVAQSPRYKIIEKRQSVAFWCNPISGHATLYWYQQILGQGPKLLIQFQNNGVVDDSQLPKDRFSAERLKGVDSTLKIQPAKLEDSAVYLCASRPGQGKTQYFGPGTRLLVL.

This clone turned up a few times. This chain uses TRBV7-2 with TRBJ1-4, with 7 bases matching TRBD1. The germline gives CDR1 SGHTA, CDR2 FQGNSA. After removal of 5 bases from V and 7 bases from J, the junction contained 7 bases not matched to a gene. The CDR3 has 14 residues. Here the CDR3 reads CASSRRDSGEKLFF. The DNA of the CDR3 is TGTGCCAGCAGCCGCCGGGACAGCGGTGAAAAACTGTTTTTT.